This T cell receptor beta chain was observed in a study of glioma-infiltrating T cells. Study observations and caveats: Tissue-blood divergence was below expectation in non-neoplastic patients, above in gliomas. Only very few CDR3 sequences appeared in both tissue and blood.

TCR alpha and beta CDR3 regions were amplified from RNA using iRepertoire nested multiplex PCR. Input was about 95-400 ng of tissue mRNA or PBMC total RNA. TCRdb re-analysed the multiplex PCR reads in MiXCR, keeping a single row per CDR3 protein. The table shows approximately 93,000 distinct CDR3 sequences, with 35% to 45% occurring only once. Germline loops: CDR1 SGHNT, CDR2 YYREEE (reference sequence). The CDR3 consists of 13 residues. V lost 2 bases to trimming and J lost 4 bases, with 10 bases between them. This clonotype was seen ten or more times. The antigen is undetermined. Sample: glioma tissue, nonneoplastic brain tissue, or PBMCs (not recorded which). The clonotype comes from a human donor with low-grade glioma or glioblastoma, undergoing nonglioma brain surgery, or in good health (not recorded which). J is TRBJ2-7 and V is TRBV5-4; no clear D. The CDR3 region has the DNA TGTGCCAGCAGCTTATTACCCCAGTACGAGCAGTACTTC. As protein: CASSLLPQYEQYF. Looking up the rest from reference TRBV5-4 and TRBJ2-7 gives the full variable domain: ETGVTQSPTHLIKTRGQQVTLRCSSQSGHNTVSWYQQALGQGPQFIFQYYREEENGRGNFPPRFSGLQFPNYSSELNVNALELDDSALYLCASSLLPQYEQYFGPGTRLTVT.